The entry below gives a single T cell receptor beta chain sequence along with its context. This sample was taken from a study of blood T cell repertoires in COVID-19. Assay used: immunoSEQ multiplex PCR; TCRdb lists only in-frame clones, some missing. The top ten hold approximately 4.1% of the sample, which has roughly 380,000 clones, roughly 89% seen once. Trimming removed 1 base from V and 0 bases from J; junction bases left unmatched: 4. From germline, CDR1 is SEHNR and CDR2 FQNEAQ (reference sequence). The CDR3 spans 16 residues. The chain has TRBV7-9 and TRBJ2-3, with 7 bases fitting TRBD1. The sample consisted of peripheral blood. This receptor was taken from a woman aged 60-75 years with COVID-19, enrolled during active disease. CDR3 loop: CASSLVWDRSTDTQYF. CDR3 in DNA: TGTGCCAGCAGCTTAGTTTGGGACAGAAGCACAGATACGCAGTATTTT.